The 32 T cell receptor beta chains given below trace back to one sample, sequenced in a study of T cells in Graves' hyperthyroidism and ophthalmopathy. The investigators amplified TCR beta CDR3 regions from RNA transcripts. With the HTBI primer set, the TCR CDR3 went through a first round of RT-PCR. TCRdb itself ran the multiplex PCR reads through MiXCR, one entry per CDR3 protein. The sample holds more than 500,000 distinct CDR3 sequences, about 15% seen once. Sequencing was carried out using blood. The receptors stem from a woman aged 40 to 55 with Graves' ophthalmopathy.

This clonotype turned up a few times. This sequence joins TRBV6-5 and TRBJ2-6; no clear D. Trimming left V 7 bases short and J 2 bases short, with 15 bases between. The CDR3 spans 16 residues. Germline-derived CDR1 and CDR2 are MNHEY and SVGAGI. In nucleotides, the CDR3 is TGTGCCAGCAATTTCGGACGGCTCGCTGGGGCCAACGTCCTGACTTTC. Its protein product is CASNFGRLAGANVLTF.

This clonotype was seen repeatedly, ten times or more. The V and J genes are TRBV6-1 and TRBJ1-1, with D tentatively TRBD1 (6 bases). Trimming left V 2 bases short and J 2 bases short, with 21 bases between. CDR3 size: 18 residues. Germline CDR1 reads MNHNS; CDR2 reads SASEGT. The CDR3 loop is CASSERSFGGGFNTEAFF. The CDR3 DNA sequence: TGTGCCAGCAGTGAACGCAGTTTCGGAGGGGGATTTAACACTGAAGCTTTCTTT.

This clonotype has ten or more counts. The rearrangement uses TRBV2 and TRBJ1-5, with D unresolved. Germline-derived CDR1 and CDR2 are SNHLY and FYNNEI. The CDR3 runs 14 residues. Trimming shortened V by 1 base and J by 2 bases, and 6 bases separated the two germline ends. The CDR3 spells CASSEGDRNQPQHF. The CDR3 DNA is TGTGCCAGCAGTGAAGGGGATCGCAATCAGCCCCAGCATTTT.

This clonotype was seen more than once but under ten times. The V call is TRBV11-2, the J call TRBJ1-5; the D is unclear. Germline CDR1 is SGHAT and CDR2 is FQNNGV. This CDR3 is 15 amino acids long. The V end was cut by 1 base, the J end by 9 bases, with 16 bases between. The CDR3 DNA follows: TGTGCCAGCAGCTTAGTTGAGACGGCTAGTGGGCCCCAGCATTTT. It translates to CASSLVETASGPQHF.

A note on this clonotype: One junction end disagrees with the germline gene, perhaps due to a read error. This chain uses TRBV30 with TRBJ1-6; 8 bases align to TRBD1. Germline V CDR1 and CDR2: GTSNPN, SVGIG (reference sequence). This CDR3 has 15 residues. The CDR3 reads CAWEFGTGYHSPLHF. In DNA form, the CDR3 reads TGTGCCTGGGAGTTTGGGACAGGATATCATTCGCCCCTCCACTTT.

The CDR3 here is CASSGPMVAGEDEQYF. The CDR3 nucleotides read TGTGCCAGCAGCGGTCCTATGGTAGCGGGCGAGGACGAGCAGTACTTC. The chain uses TRBV28 and TRBJ2-7, with 7 nucleotides matching TRBD2. J gave up 5 bases and V 6 bases, and 16 bases lay outside the gene matches. There are 16 residues in the CDR3. Per germline, CDR1 MDHEN and CDR2 SYDVKM. Drawing the rest from reference TRBV28 and TRBJ2-7, the complete variable domain is DVKVTQSSRYLVKRTGEKVFLECVQDMDHENMFWYRQDPGLGLRLIYFSYDVKMKEKGDIPEGYSVSREKKERFSLILESASTNQTSMYLCASSGPMVAGEDEQYFGPGTRLTVT.

This clonotype was counted only a few times. The V gene is TRBV5-5, the J gene TRBJ2-2; possibly TRBD2 for D (6 bases). From germline, CDR1 is SGHKS and CDR2 YYEKEE (reference sequence). Trimming stripped 4 bases from V and 0 bases from J, with 10 bases between. The CDR3 is 15 residues long. CDR3 residues: CASSGGTANTGELFF. The CDR3 DNA reads TGTGCCAGCAGCGGCGGGACGGCGAACACCGGGGAGCTGTTTTTT.

The sample holds many counts of this clonotype. This chain links TRBV6-1 with TRBJ1-3; D may be TRBD1 (5 bases). V lost 9 bases and J lost 0, with 12 bases in between. CDR1 and CDR2 (germline): MNHNS, SASEGT. The CDR3 sequence is 14 residues long. CDR3 bases: TGTGCCAGTTCTGACAGCCGCTCTGGAAACACCATATATTTT. This sequence encodes CASSDSRSGNTIYF.

This clonotype appeared many times. The chain carries TRBV11-2 and TRBJ2-7; D is undetermined. Germline V gene data show CDR1 as SGHAT and CDR2 as FQNNGV. The CDR3 is made up of 13 amino acids. Trimming removed 0 bases at V and 3 bases at J, with 6 bases between. Here the CDR3 reads CASSLERVYEQYF. For the CDR3, the DNA is TGTGCCAGCAGCTTAGAAAGGGTCTACGAGCAGTACTTC.

This clonotype has a count of ten or more. In nucleotides, the CDR3 is TGTGCCAGCAGTTTACGGGCCAAAAGCTCCTACGAGCAGTACTTC. It specifies CASSLRAKSSYEQYF. The gene calls are TRBV28 and TRBJ2-7; no firm D call. Germline V lookup: CDR1 MDHEN, CDR2 SYDVKM. With 2 bases removed from V and 0 bases from J, the gap between germline ends came to 11 bases. This CDR3 is built from 15 residues.

This clonotype showed up many times. The gene calls are TRBV12-3 or TRBV12-4 and TRBJ1-3; D is ambiguous. Trimming pared 4 bases from V and 0 bases from J, leaving 7 bases between. The CDR3 is made up of 14 amino acids. The CDR3 sequence is CASSWSASGNTIYF. CDR3 nucleotide sequence: TGTGCCAGCAGTTGGAGCGCCTCTGGAAACACCATATATTTT.

This chain uses TRBV27 with TRBJ2-2; a weak D match, TRBD1 (8 bases). The CDR3 loop spans 17 amino acids. CDR1 MNHEY and CDR2 SMNVEV come from the germline V gene (reference sequence). Between the trimmed V and J ends, which lost 8 bases and 3 bases, there was a span of 22 bases. CDR3 sequence reads: CASRGYRGGVDTGELFF. Written as DNA, the CDR3 is TGTGCCAGCCGAGGATACAGGGGGGGGGTCGACACCGGGGAGCTGTTTTTT.

This clonotype was seen many times. The rearrangement joins TRBV20-1 to TRBJ1-1; TRBD1 matches at 8 bases. The germline CDR1 and CDR2 sequences are DFQATT and SNEGSKA (reference sequence). This CDR3 spans 13 amino acids. V gave up 1 base and J gave up 11 bases; unmatched junction bases: 9. The CDR3 is CSARAGQGVNAFF. The DNA of the CDR3 is TGCAGTGCTAGAGCCGGACAGGGAGTAAATGCTTTCTTT.

This clonotype was seen repeatedly, ten times or more. The chain couples TRBV6-1 to TRBJ2-7, with D maybe TRBD1 (6 bases). Trimming stripped 2 bases from V and 7 bases from J, with 15 bases between. Germline V gene data show CDR1 as MNHNS and CDR2 as SASEGT. This CDR3 is built from 14 residues. The CDR3 region is CASSETGTPEEQYF. The CDR3 nucleotides read TGTGCCAGCAGTGAAACCGGGACACCTGAAGAGCAGTACTTC.

In this sample, this clonotype turned up a few times. The junction shows a germline mismatch at one end, possibly a read error. This chain uses TRBV20-1 with TRBJ2-2; a possible D gene is TRBD2 (5 bases). The germline V gene encodes CDR1 DFQATT and CDR2 SNEGSKA (reference sequence). The CDR3 covers 15 residues. This CDR3 reads CSARALSVNTGELFF. DNA for the CDR3: TGCAGTGCTAGAGCTCTGTCCGTGAACACCGGGGAGCTGTTTTTC.

The rearrangement uses TRBV10-3 and TRBJ1-2, with 7 bases lining up with TRBD1. Germline V gives CDR1 ENHRY, CDR2 SYGVKD. V shed 10 bases and J 7 bases; nucleotides not matched to a gene: 15. The CDR3 has 14 residues. The CDR3 region has the DNA TGTGCCAACCGGGACAGCCAGTATTCGGGTGGCTACACCTTC. As protein: CANRDSQYSGGYTF.

This clonotype was detected many times. CDR3 amino acids: CSASPRSTSGELFF. The DNA of the CDR3 is TGCAGTGCTAGCCCGAGGTCCACAAGCGGGGAGCTGTTTTTT. This chain joins TRBV20-1 and TRBJ2-2; D gene ambiguous. Germline-derived CDR1 and CDR2 are DFQATT and SNEGSKA (reference sequence). V lost 3 bases and J lost 7, with 15 bases in between. The CDR3 spans 14 residues.

In its sample, this clonotype was seen many times. This sequence joins TRBV20-1 and TRBJ1-5; 7 bases align to TRBD1. This CDR3 contains 13 residues. V shed 3 bases, J shed 3 bases, and the junction held 2 bases outside the gene matches. Germline CDR1 DFQATT, CDR2 SNEGSKA (reference sequence). CDR3 sequence (DNA): TGCAGTGCTAGCAGGGGGACCAATCAGCCCCAGCATTTT. Translated, it gives CSASRGTNQPQHF.

There are many counts of this clonotype. The rearrangement links TRBV4-2 to TRBJ1-1; TRBD1 is a possible D gene (6 bases). V lost 0 bases and J 5 bases, leaving 10 bases between the germline ends. The germline V gene encodes CDR1 LGHNA and CDR2 YNFKEQ. There are 14 residues in the CDR3. CDR3 DNA: TGTGCCAGCAGCCAAGATAATAGGGGGACTGAAGCTTTCTTT. It codes for CASSQDNRGTEAFF.

At least ten counts were recorded for this clonotype. The J gene is TRBJ1-1, the V gene TRBV10-3, with TRBD1 matching over 8 bases. The CDR3 sequence is 15 residues long. Germline trimming cut 4 bases from V and 0 bases from J; bases unmatched to any gene: 4. In germline, CDR1 is ENHRY, CDR2 SYGVKD. The CDR3 coding sequence is TGTGCCATCAGTGCCAGGGGGCCATTGAACACTGAAGCTTTCTTT. Its protein is CAISARGPLNTEAFF.

The rearrangement joins TRBV12-3 or TRBV12-4 to TRBJ2-7; the D is unclear. The length of the CDR3 is 15 residues. V lost 1 base, J lost 2 bases, and 12 bases lay in between. This CDR3 reads CASSLGSGKTYEQYF. CDR3 DNA sequence: TGTGCCAGCAGTTTAGGATCCGGTAAAACCTACGAGCAGTACTTC.

As regards this clonotype: A much larger clone lies a single base off, so this may be a read error. This rearrangement joins TRBV6-1 to TRBJ2-7, with D possibly TRBD2 on 6 matching bases. Germline V lookup: CDR1 MNHNS, CDR2 SASEGT. The CDR3 has 14 amino acids. Trimming pared 8 bases from V and 6 bases from J, leaving 20 bases between. CDR3 sequence reads: CASGTRTIAVEQYF. In DNA form, the CDR3 reads TGTGCCAGCGGTACCCGGACTATAGCAGTCGAGCAGTACTTC.

The chain uses TRBV4-3 and TRBJ2-2, with 14 positions matching TRBD2. Germline CDR1 is LGHNA and CDR2 is YSLEER. The ends lost 4 bases at V and 8 bases at J; junction bases unmatched: 6. The CDR3 has 16 residues. The CDR3 reads CASSPGLAGGPGELFF. The CDR3 nucleotides read TGCGCCAGCAGCCCCGGACTAGCGGGAGGTCCGGGGGAGCTGTTTTTT.

The sample holds many counts of this clonotype. V is TRBV25-1 and J is TRBJ1-1; D ambiguous. This CDR3 contains 15 residues. The germline V and J ends were trimmed by 3 bases and 0 bases, with 11 bases remaining between them. Per the germline V gene, CDR1 is MGHDK and CDR2 is SYGVNS. The CDR3 DNA is TGTGCCAGCAGTGACTCGAAAACCATGAACACTGAAGCTTTCTTT. Translating gives CASSDSKTMNTEAFF.

This clonotype was detected many times. The rearrangement uses TRBV27 and TRBJ1-2; TRBD1 is a possible D gene (5 bases). V was trimmed by 3 bases and J by 6 bases, leaving 14 bases between them. Germline values: CDR1 MNHEY, CDR2 SMNVEV (reference sequence). The length of the CDR3 is 14 residues. CDR3 coding DNA: TGTGCCAGCAGTTTCCGGGACGGATCACATGGCTACACCTTC. Protein sequence: CASSFRDGSHGYTF.

Ten or more counts support this clonotype. The chain couples TRBV6-5 to TRBJ2-7; D gene unclear. Trimming cost V 6 bases and J 0 bases, with 12 bases left between them. This CDR3 has 14 amino acids. Germline V gene lookup returns CDR1 MNHEY and CDR2 SVGAGI. CDR3 nucleotides: TGTGCCAGCAGCTACAGCCCGAGCTCCTACGAGCAGTACTTC. Translation gives CASSYSPSSYEQYF.

This clonotype was picked up many times. The CDR3 loop reads CASRKGQASYEQYF. The CDR3, as DNA: TGTGCCAGCAGGAAGGGACAGGCCTCCTACGAGCAGTACTTC. The chain joins TRBV6-1 to TRBJ2-7, with 8 positions matching TRBD1. With V trimmed by 6 bases and J by 0 bases, 4 bases remained unmatched. The germline V gene has CDR1 MNHNS and CDR2 SASEGT. The CDR3 is 14 amino acids.

This clonotype has ten or more counts. The chain uses TRBV18 and TRBJ1-1, with D possibly matching TRBD1 (6 bases). V lost 2 bases and J lost 0, with 10 bases in between. Germline V lookup: CDR1 KGHSH, CDR2 LQKENI. The CDR3 is made up of 15 amino acids. CDR3 residues: CASSPSRGMNTEAFF. Here the CDR3 DNA reads TGTGCCAGCTCACCATCCAGGGGCATGAACACTGAAGCTTTCTTT.

Comments on this clonotype: A read error is possible here, since a much larger clone lies one base away. The chain has TRBV7-2 and TRBJ2-1; D gene ambiguous. Germline values: CDR1 SGHTA, CDR2 FQGNSA. The CDR3 extends over 13 amino acids. The V end was cut by 4 bases, the J end by 5 bases, with 9 bases between. The CDR3 DNA is TGTACCAGCAGCTCGGCCTTAAACAATGAGCAGTTCTTC. This encodes CTSSSALNNEQFF.

The J gene is TRBJ2-7, the V gene TRBV20-1; no firm D call. Trimming took 3 bases from V and 2 from J, leaving 8 bases between them. The CDR3 contains 12 residues. Germline lookup yields CDR1 DFQATT and CDR2 SNEGSKA (reference sequence). The CDR3 loop is CSASRSPYEQYF. The CDR3 region has the DNA TGCAGTGCTAGCAGGAGCCCCTACGAGCAGTACTTC.

This clonotype was detected ten times or more. The genes are TRBV6-1 and TRBJ2-5, with a tentative D call TRBD2 (6 bases). The CDR3 runs 17 residues. Deletions cut 1 base from V and 5 bases from J, with 20 bases between. Germline-derived CDR1 and CDR2 are MNHNS and SASEGT. The CDR3 DNA reads TGTGCCAGCAGTGAAGTCCAGAGGCCGGAGGGATGGGAGACCCAGTACTTC. Protein product: CASSEVQRPEGWETQYF.

This chain connects TRBV28 to TRBJ1-1; a possible D gene is TRBD1 (6 bases). CDR1 MDHEN and CDR2 SYDVKM come from the germline V gene. With 5 bases removed from V and 4 bases from J, the gap between germline ends came to 11 bases. This CDR3 is 13 amino acids long. The CDR3 loop reads CASSIGQSTEAFF. CDR3 DNA: TGTGCCAGCAGTATTGGACAGAGCACTGAAGCTTTCTTT.